What follows are 16 T cell receptor beta chains derived from one specimen sequenced in a study of Ad26.COV2.S vaccination and SARS-CoV-2 variants. Profiling relied on immunoSEQ multiplex PCR, and the TCRdb table lists in-frame clones only, not all of them. Counted here are about 350,000 clones, approximately 81% occurring once; the ten biggest clones make up 2.5% to 3.5%. Regarding treatment: some 19 received Ad26.COV2.S at low or high dose, single or two shots; several received placebo; per-sample allocation not given. Specimen acquisition occurred on day 63 following the initial vaccine or placebo injection. Sample: peripheral blood, taken in a trial of Ad26.COV2.S vaccine versus placebo. The receptor source for this set is a person aged 18-60 years who received the Ad26.COV2.S COVID-19 vaccine or a placebo.

V and J are TRBV5-1 and TRBJ2-5; 7 bases line up with TRBD2. With 0 bases clipped from V and 1 base from J, the junction kept 3 bases outside the gene matches. CDR3 length: 15 residues. Germline CDR1 reads SGHRS; CDR2 reads YFSETQ. This CDR3 reads CASSLAGTTQETQYF. Written as DNA, the CDR3 is TGCGCCAGCAGCTTGGCCGGGACTACCCAAGAGACCCAGTACTTC.

This chain joins TRBV6-6 and TRBJ2-3; weak D call: TRBD1 (6 bases). Germline-derived CDR1 and CDR2 are MNHNY and SVGAGI (reference sequence). The CDR3 totals 13 residues. The V end was cut by 5 bases, the J end by 3 bases, with 9 bases between. In DNA, the CDR3 is TGTGCCAGCAGTAGACAGGAGACAGATACGCAGTATTTT. Protein product: CASSRQETDTQYF.

The table lists this clone with a count of one. The V and J genes are TRBV27 and TRBJ2-7, with unresolved D. Deletions cut 3 bases from V and 0 bases from J, with 6 bases between. The CDR3 is 13 amino acids. CDR1 and CDR2 (germline): MNHEY, SMNVEV (reference sequence). In DNA form, the CDR3 reads TGTGCCAGCAGTTTCTCCCCCTCCTACGAGCAGTACTTC. It is translated as CASSFSPSYEQYF.

The chain joins TRBV11-3 to TRBJ2-1; 9 nucleotides match TRBD2. After removal of 1 base from V and 1 base from J, the junction contained 8 bases not matched to a gene. This CDR3 has 18 amino acids. Germline V gene lookup returns CDR1 SGHNT and CDR2 YENEEA. The chain's CDR3 is CASSLGGLAGLSYNEQFF. The CDR3 DNA sequence: TGTGCCAGCAGCTTAGGCGGTCTAGCGGGACTTTCCTACAATGAGCAGTTCTTC.

The chain is built from TRBV6-5 and TRBJ2-1, with D possibly called TRBD1 or TRBD2 (5 bases each). V was pared by 5 bases and J by 13 bases, with 12 bases between. This CDR3 contains 11 residues. Germline CDR1 is MNHEY and CDR2 is SVGAGI. CDR3 in amino acids: CASSKGRTQFF. DNA for the CDR3: TGTGCCAGCAGTAAGGGGAGAACACAGTTCTTC.

V usage is TRBV5-1 and J usage is TRBJ2-2, with TRBD2 identical over 7 bases. The J segment lost 8 bases and the V segment lost 0 bases, leaving 10 bases of the junction unmatched. Germline V gene lookup returns CDR1 SGHRS and CDR2 YFSETQ. CDR3 length equals 16 residues. The CDR3 DNA follows: TGCGCCAGCAGCTTGGCCTCAGTCCGGGAGGCTGGGGAGCTGTTTTTT. As protein: CASSLASVREAGELFF. Variable domain in full (rest from reference TRBV5-1 and TRBJ2-2): KAGVTQTPRYLIKTRGQQVTLSCSPISGHRSVSWYQQTPGQGLQFLFEYFSETQRNKGNFPGRFSGRQFSNSRSEMNVSTLELGDSALYLCASSLASVREAGELFFGEGSRLTVL.

This clone has just one count. This same CDR3 is encoded by further DNA sequences in the sample. J is TRBJ1-5 and V is TRBV3-1 (or the pseudogene TRBV3-2); 11 bases align to TRBD1. Germline-derived CDR1 and CDR2 are LGHDT and YNNKEL (reference sequence). The V gene end was trimmed by 1 base and the J gene end by 5 bases; junction bases not matched to a gene: 4. The CDR3 length is 16 residues. This CDR3 reads CASSQGDRGLYQPQHF. CDR3 coding DNA: TGTGCCAGCAGCCAAGGGGACAGGGGGTTATATCAGCCCCAGCATTTT.

The chain recombines TRBV19 with TRBJ2-2, with D unclear. The ends were cut back, 1 base at V and 5 bases at J, with 11 bases in the middle. The V gene's germline CDR1 is LNHDA and CDR2 SQIVND (reference sequence). This CDR3 is built from 15 residues. CDR3 sequence (DNA): TGTGCCAGTAGTATAGGCCCGGGTACGACCGGGGAGCTGTTTTTT. This encodes CASSIGPGTTGELFF.

The chain carries TRBV27 and TRBJ2-2; D unresolved. Germline V lookup: CDR1 MNHEY, CDR2 SMNVEV (reference sequence). CDR3 size: 15 residues. The V and J ends lost 1 base and 0 bases respectively, with 6 bases between them. The chain's CDR3 is CASSLFRANTGELFF. The DNA for the CDR3 is TGTGCCAGCAGTTTATTTAGAGCGAACACCGGGGAGCTGTTTTTT.

This clone was detected a few times. This chain uses TRBV5-1 with TRBJ1-2; D gene unclear. V lost 0 bases to trimming and J lost 6 bases, with 9 bases between them. The CDR3 consists of 13 residues. Germline CDR1 SGHRS, CDR2 YFSETQ. This CDR3 reads CASSLGPTDGYTF. CDR3 bases: TGCGCCAGCAGCTTGGGGCCCACAGATGGCTACACCTTC.

The chain is built from TRBV9 and TRBJ1-6; 7 nucleotides match TRBD1. Trimming removed 3 bases from V and 7 bases from J; junction bases left unmatched: 7. The CDR3 has 15 amino acids. CDR1 and CDR2 from the germline V gene are SGDLS and YYNGEE. CDR3 loop: CASSATGWGNSPLHF. CDR3 coding DNA: TGTGCCAGCAGCGCGACAGGGTGGGGGAATTCACCCCTCCACTTT. Together with reference TRBV9 and TRBJ1-6, the CDR3 gives the full variable domain: DSGVTQTPKHLITATGQRVTLRCSPRSGDLSVYWYQQSLDQGLQFLIQYYNGEERAKGNILERFSAQQFPDLHSELNLSSLELGDSALYFCASSATGWGNSPLHFGNGTRLTVT.

The chain employs TRBV7-9 and TRBJ2-7; D call uncertain. With 2 bases removed from V and 10 bases from J, the gap between germline ends came to 12 bases. The CDR3 totals 12 residues. Germline V lookup: CDR1 SEHNR, CDR2 FQNEAQ (reference sequence). The CDR3 protein is CASSLTALEQYF. The CDR3 nucleotides are TGTGCCAGCAGCTTAACTGCGCTCGAACAGTACTTC. Filled out from reference TRBV7-9 and TRBJ2-7, the complete variable domain reads DTGVSQNPRHKITKRGQNVTFRCDPISEHNRLYWYRQTLGQGPEFLTYFQNEAQLEKSRLLSDRFSAERPKGSFSTLEIQRTEQGDSAMYLCASSLTALEQYFGPGTRLTVT.

V usage is TRBV3-1 (or the pseudogene TRBV3-2) and J usage is TRBJ2-3, with D unresolved. V was shortened by 4 bases and J by 4 bases, with 6 bases between the two germline ends. The CDR3 has 12 residues. Germline V gene data show CDR1 as LGHDT and CDR2 as YNNKEL (reference sequence). The CDR3 sequence: CASSLFSDTQYF. The CDR3 DNA follows: TGTGCCAGCAGCCTGTTCTCAGATACGCAGTATTTT.

The chain recombines TRBV14 with TRBJ1-2, with 8 nucleotides matching TRBD1. The germline V gene encodes CDR1 SGHDN and CDR2 FVKESK. Trimming at V came to 1 base and at J to 4 bases, leaving 8 bases not matched to a gene. The CDR3 spans 16 residues. CDR3 in amino acids: CASSQGSGGRSYGYTF. CDR3 in DNA: TGTGCCAGCAGCCAAGGTTCAGGGGGCAGGTCCTATGGCTACACCTTC.

The V and J genes are TRBV7-2 and TRBJ2-2; D possibly corresponds to TRBD2 (6 bases). From germline, CDR1 is SGHTA and CDR2 FQGNSA. CDR3 length: 15 residues. The V and J ends lost 7 bases and 4 bases respectively, with 16 bases between them. CDR3 coding DNA: TGTGCCAGCATCAAAACCGGGACTGTCACCGGGGAGCTGTTTTTT. Its protein product is CASIKTGTVTGELFF. Looking up the rest from reference TRBV7-2 and TRBJ2-2 gives the full variable domain: GAGVSQSPSNKVTEKGKDVELRCDPISGHTALYWYRQSLGQGLEFLIYFQGNSAPDKSGLPSDRFSAERTGGSVSTLTIQRTQQEDSAVYLCASIKTGTVTGELFFGEGSRLTVL.

In its sample, this clone was seen a few times. Written as DNA, the CDR3 is TGTGCCAGCAGCTTTGGAGGGGGGCGCGCGGGCTACACCTTC. It specifies CASSFGGGRAGYTF. This rearrangement joins TRBV5-4 to TRBJ1-2, with D tentatively TRBD1 (6 bases). Germline V gene sequence: CDR1 SGHNT, CDR2 YYREEE (reference sequence). The CDR3 loop spans 14 amino acids. V shed 2 bases and J shed 8 bases, with 16 bases lying between them.